This entry is about one T cell receptor (beta chain). Its specificity is unknown. This entry belongs to a study of cytomegalovirus exposure and HLA in healthy donors. The study, taken as a whole, reports: The authors listed approximately 160 TCR beta chains as cytomegalovirus-associated. Rare TCR sequences dominated, though some public TCRs recurred in many donors.

Clones were read by immunoSEQ multiplex PCR, and TCRdb kept only the in-frame ones, dropping some. The sample includes under 400,000 clones, more than 80% of them seen just once. Germline V gene lookup returns CDR1 GTSNPN and CDR2 SVGIG (reference sequence). The CDR3 has 11 amino acids. Between the trimmed V and J ends, which lost 0 bases and 7 bases, there was a span of 6 bases. This sequence joins TRBV30 and TRBJ1-1; D is unclear. Material: PBMCs. This TCR was sampled from a young woman in good health and CMV-seronegative. CDR3 residues: CAWSVRDEAFF. CDR3 coding DNA: TGTGCCTGGAGTGTACGAGATGAAGCTTTCTTT.